A single count supports the clone carrying this T cell receptor (beta chain). Its target is unknown. The data are from a study of cytomegalovirus exposure and HLA in healthy donors. General observations from the study: 150 to 200 TCR beta chains were listed as cytomegalovirus-associated. Several top significant clusters appeared, in a later analysis, to be linked to common viral pathogens.

It was with 60 Vbeta and 13 Jbeta primers that the PCR ran. TCRdb keeps only in-frame clones here, not all; method: immunoSEQ multiplex PCR. The data show roughly 160,000 clones, 70% to 85% seen once. Sequencing was carried out using PBMCs. The sequence was collected from a man aged 45-65 years in good health and CMV-seropositive.

In nucleotides, the CDR3 is TGTGCCAGCAGCTTACGTAGCGGGGGGGCTGGTGAGCAGTTCTTC. The encoded protein is CASSLRSGGAGEQFF. The chain is built from TRBV7-2 and TRBJ2-1, with 11 positions matching TRBD2. Germline CDR1 SGHTA, CDR2 FQGNSA. Unmatched junction bases numbered 6, after V lost 2 bases and J lost 9 bases. This CDR3 spans 15 amino acids.